A single sample is the source of the 20 T cell receptor beta chains below, sequenced in a study of blood T cell repertoires in COVID-19. Sequencing was performed with immunoSEQ multiplex PCR; in TCRdb, only in-frame clones are kept and a portion is missing. The sample lists a few hundred thousand clones, roughly four fifths occurring once. Sequencing used PBMCs or T cells enriched from blood (not recorded which). These receptor sequences come from a man between 35 and 55 years old who had recovered from COVID-19.

This chain joins TRBV6-5 and TRBJ1-2; D is perhaps TRBD1 (6 bases). Germline V gene lookup returns CDR1 MNHEY and CDR2 SVGAGI. There are 14 residues in the CDR3. The V end was cut by 7 bases, the J end by 2 bases, with 14 bases between. CDR3 region: CASKPDQGNYGYTF. DNA of the CDR3: TGTGCCAGCAAACCGGATCAGGGGAACTATGGCTACACCTTC.

The chain joins TRBV10-3 to TRBJ2-7, with 10 nucleotides matching TRBD1. Per the germline V gene, CDR1 is ENHRY and CDR2 is SYGVKD. V shed 6 bases, J shed 5 bases, and the junction held 10 bases outside the gene matches. This CDR3 has 15 amino acids. CDR3 nucleotides: TGTGCCATCAGGCCTTACCGGGACAGGGGACACGAGCAGTACTTC. Translated: CAIRPYRDRGHEQYF.

CDR3 nucleotide sequence: TGTGCCAGCAGTGAAGAAGGGACAGGGATTCTTGCAACTAATGAAAAACTGTTTTTT. Translated: CASSEEGTGILATNEKLFF. The V call is TRBV2, the J call TRBJ1-4; 9 bases agree with TRBD1. The germline CDR1 and CDR2 sequences are SNHLY and FYNNEI. J lost 0 bases, V lost 1 base, and 9 bases had no gene match. CDR3 length: 19 residues.

The chain has TRBV2 and TRBJ1-5; D ambiguous. The CDR3 has 14 amino acids. Per germline, CDR1 SNHLY and CDR2 FYNNEI. Trimming took 6 bases from V and 3 from J, leaving 12 bases between them. Here the CDR3 DNA reads TGTGCCAGCAGCTTCCTTTCTAACAATCAGCCCCAGCATTTT. This gives the protein CASSFLSNNQPQHF.

This chain joins TRBV5-8 and TRBJ2-3, with D perhaps matching TRBD1 (5 bases). Trimming stripped 2 bases from V and 9 bases from J, with 10 bases between. The V gene's germline CDR1 is SGHTS and CDR2 YDEGEE. This CDR3 spans 12 amino acids. The chain's CDR3 is CASSFQGFTQYF. CDR3 in DNA: TGTGCCAGCAGCTTCCAGGGTTTCACGCAGTATTTT.

This sequence joins TRBV3-1 (or the pseudogene TRBV3-2) and TRBJ2-3; the D is unclear. This CDR3 has 14 amino acids. Germline V CDR1 and CDR2: LGHDT, YNNKEL (reference sequence). The ends were cut back, 4 bases at V and 1 base at J, with 9 bases in the middle. CDR3 residues: CASSPRSGTDTQYF. CDR3 coding DNA: TGTGCCAGCAGCCCGCGGAGTGGCACAGATACGCAGTATTTT.

This chain links TRBV30 with TRBJ1-2, with D possibly TRBD1 on 5 matching bases. Trimming took off 8 bases at V and 5 bases at J, with 15 bases between the two ends. Germline V gene sequence: CDR1 GTSNPN, CDR2 SVGIG (reference sequence). The CDR3 length is 12 residues. The CDR3 DNA follows: TGTGCCGCATCAGGGCGGAATTATGGCTACACCTTC. Protein: CAASGRNYGYTF.

This chain joins TRBV7-9 and TRBJ2-7; a possible D gene is TRBD1 (6 bases). This CDR3 is 14 amino acids long. Germline V gives CDR1 SEHNR, CDR2 FQNEAQ (reference sequence). With 5 bases removed from V and 0 bases from J, the gap between germline ends came to 11 bases. CDR3 in amino acids: CASSVTGNSYEQYF. The CDR3 DNA sequence: TGTGCCAGCAGCGTTACAGGGAACTCCTACGAGCAGTACTTC.

J is TRBJ1-2 and V is TRBV6-6, with 8 bases that match TRBD1. The J segment lost 6 bases and the V segment lost 2 bases, leaving 5 bases of the junction unmatched. The CDR3 has 14 amino acids. Per the germline V gene, CDR1 is MNHNY and CDR2 is SVGAGI (reference sequence). CDR3 DNA sequence: TGTGCCAGCAGTTACCAGGGGGCCCTGGATGGCTACACCTTC. It yields the protein CASSYQGALDGYTF.

This clone was counted a few times. V and J are TRBV5-1 and TRBJ1-3; D is ambiguous. The CDR3 totals 15 residues. Germline V CDR1 and CDR2: SGHRS, YFSETQ. Trimming cost V 0 bases and J 0 bases, with 7 bases left between them. CDR3 in DNA: TGCGCCAGCAGCTTGGAACATTCCTCTGGAAACACCATATATTTT. Translation: CASSLEHSSGNTIYF.

In its sample, this clone was seen once. CDR3 amino acids: CASGEGGFGTEAFF. The DNA for the CDR3 is TGCGCCAGCGGCGAAGGGGGCTTTGGGACTGAAGCTTTCTTT. V gene TRBV5-1 combines with J gene TRBJ1-1; 7 bases are a match to TRBD1. CDR3 size: 14 residues. Germline V gives CDR1 SGHRS, CDR2 YFSETQ. The V segment lost 7 bases and the J segment 5 bases; nucleotides outside the gene matches: 11. Combining the CDR3 with reference TRBV5-1 and TRBJ1-1 gives the whole variable domain KAGVTQTPRYLIKTRGQQVTLSCSPISGHRSVSWYQQTPGQGLQFLFEYFSETQRNKGNFPGRFSGRQFSNSRSEMNVSTLELGDSALYLCASGEGGFGTEAFFGQGTRLTVV.

The V gene is TRBV29-1, the J gene TRBJ1-1, with a weak D call TRBD1 (5 bases). In germline, CDR1 is SQVTM, CDR2 ANQGSEA. The CDR3 covers 14 residues. V lost 6 bases and J 1 base, leaving 15 bases between the germline ends. The DNA of the CDR3 is TGCAGCGTCCCGTCGGGGGAGGGGAACACTGAAGCTTTCTTT. Protein product: CSVPSGEGNTEAFF. Filled out from reference TRBV29-1 and TRBJ1-1, the complete variable domain reads SAVISQKPSRDICQRGTSLTIQCQVDSQVTMMFWYRQQPGQSLTLIATANQGSEATYESGFVIDKFPISRPNLTFSTLTVSNMSPEDSSIYLCSVPSGEGNTEAFFGQGTRLTVV.

The chain employs TRBV5-1 and TRBJ2-5; TRBD2 might be the D (6 bases). The CDR3 contains 16 residues. CDR1 is SGHRS, CDR2 YFSETQ, per germline. V was pared by 4 bases and J by 4 bases, with 20 bases between. CDR3 region: CASSPQPVGGLETQYF. CDR3 nucleotide sequence: TGCGCCAGCAGCCCCCAGCCGGTGGGGGGTCTAGAGACCCAGTACTTC.

There are a few counts of this clone. The J gene is TRBJ1-2, the V gene TRBV5-1; tentative D call: TRBD1 (5 bases). V was trimmed by 6 bases and J by 0 bases, leaving 12 bases between them. From germline, CDR1 is SGHRS and CDR2 YFSETQ. The CDR3 consists of 14 residues. The CDR3 loop reads CASTSGWANYGYTF. The DNA for the CDR3 is TGCGCCAGCACCTCAGGGTGGGCTAACTATGGCTACACCTTC.

The chain recombines TRBV7-2 with TRBJ2-1, with 14 bases identical to TRBD2. Germline-derived CDR1 and CDR2 are SGHTA and FQGNSA. With 1 base clipped from V and 1 base from J, the junction kept 6 bases outside the gene matches. This CDR3 contains 19 residues. The CDR3 loop is CASSLVATSGGGSYNEQFF. The CDR3 DNA sequence: TGTGCCAGCAGCTTAGTAGCGACTAGCGGGGGGGGATCCTACAATGAGCAGTTCTTC.

This clone was detected once. The rearrangement links TRBV6-5 to TRBJ2-1; 9 bases match TRBD2. V lost 6 bases to trimming and J lost 3 bases; unmatched junction nucleotides: 6. The CDR3 runs to 15 residues. Germline V gene sequence: CDR1 MNHEY, CDR2 SVGAGI. The CDR3 sequence is CASSGDSGSYNEQFF. The CDR3 nucleotides read TGTGCCAGCAGCGGGGATAGCGGGAGCTACAATGAGCAGTTCTTC.

The rearrangement uses TRBV3-1 (or the pseudogene TRBV3-2) and TRBJ2-7; TRBD2 matches 9 bases. The CDR3 length is 13 residues. With V trimmed by 4 bases and J by 4 bases, 2 bases remained unmatched. The germline V gene encodes CDR1 LGHDT and CDR2 YNNKEL (reference sequence). The CDR3 bases are TGTGCCAGCAGCCGACTAGCGGATTACGAGCAGTACTTC. Its translation is CASSRLADYEQYF.

As DNA, the CDR3 is TGTGCCAGCAGCCCCGAAGGGATGCACAGGGGGTATTTT. Its translation is CASSPEGMHRGYF. The J gene is TRBJ2-3, the V gene TRBV7-9, with 7 bases identical to TRBD1. The CDR3 runs to 13 residues. CDR1 and CDR2 (germline): SEHNR, FQNEAQ (reference sequence). The ends lost 5 bases at V and 14 bases at J; junction bases unmatched: 13.

This chain uses TRBV24-1 with TRBJ2-1, with a possible D match to TRBD1 (5 bases). V lost 9 bases and J lost 6, with 14 bases in between. Per germline, CDR1 KGHDR and CDR2 SFDVKD. The CDR3 extends over 13 amino acids. CDR3 sequence reads: CATQGSVSNEQFF. Here the CDR3 DNA reads TGTGCCACCCAGGGATCGGTCAGCAATGAGCAGTTCTTC.

The gene calls are TRBV5-1 and TRBJ2-1; D gene unclear. Trimming shortened V by 1 base and J by 6 bases, and 5 bases separated the two germline ends. Germline V gene sequence: CDR1 SGHRS, CDR2 YFSETQ. The CDR3 covers 12 residues. The CDR3 loop reads CASSLTVNEQFF. DNA of the CDR3: TGCGCCAGCAGCTTGACAGTCAATGAGCAGTTCTTC.